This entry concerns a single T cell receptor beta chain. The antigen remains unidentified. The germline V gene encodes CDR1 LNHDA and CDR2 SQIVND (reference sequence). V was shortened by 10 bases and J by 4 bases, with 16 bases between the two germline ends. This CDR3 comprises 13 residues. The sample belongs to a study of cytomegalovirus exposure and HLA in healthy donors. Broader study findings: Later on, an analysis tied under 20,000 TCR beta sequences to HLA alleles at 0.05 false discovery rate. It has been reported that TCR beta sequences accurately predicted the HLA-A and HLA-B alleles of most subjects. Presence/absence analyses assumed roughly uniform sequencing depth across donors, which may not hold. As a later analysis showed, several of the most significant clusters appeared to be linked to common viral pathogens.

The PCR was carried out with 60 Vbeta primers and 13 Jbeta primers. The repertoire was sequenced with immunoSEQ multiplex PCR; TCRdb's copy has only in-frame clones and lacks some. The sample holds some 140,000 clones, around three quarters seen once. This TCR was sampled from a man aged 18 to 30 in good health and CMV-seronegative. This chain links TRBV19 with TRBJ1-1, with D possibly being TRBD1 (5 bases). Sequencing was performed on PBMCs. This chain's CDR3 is CATSRPTVTEAFF. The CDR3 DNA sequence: TGTGCCACCTCCCGCCCGACAGTCACTGAAGCTTTCTTT.